The 18 T cell receptor beta chains below come from one sample, sequenced in a study of blood T cell repertoires in COVID-19. Assay: immunoSEQ multiplex PCR; the TCRdb copy retains only in-frame clones and omits some. The table shows around 95,000 clones, with about 88% occurring only once. Sequencing used peripheral blood. These receptors all stem from a man aged 25 to 45 in a cohort sampled during active COVID-19.

The chain is built from TRBV27 and TRBJ2-7; 11 bases map to TRBD1. The V segment lost 5 bases and the J segment 5 bases; nucleotides outside the gene matches: 8. CDR3 size: 15 residues. Germline V gene sequence: CDR1 MNHEY, CDR2 SMNVEV (reference sequence). The CDR3 sequence is CASSTRTGGEDEQYF. CDR3 nucleotides: TGTGCCAGCAGTACCCGGACAGGGGGCGAGGACGAGCAGTACTTC.

A single count supports this clone. The chain uses TRBV5-1 and TRBJ2-7; 9 bases agree with TRBD1. Germline V gene data show CDR1 as SGHRS and CDR2 as YFSETQ. This CDR3 is built from 14 residues. V gave up 4 bases and J gave up 6 bases; unmatched junction bases: 8. The CDR3 sequence is CASSPGDRELEQYF. The CDR3 nucleotides read TGCGCCAGCAGCCCCGGGGACAGGGAGCTCGAGCAGTACTTC.

The genes are TRBV3-1 (or the pseudogene TRBV3-2) and TRBJ2-1; D is uncertain. The CDR3 is made up of 14 amino acids. Trimming took 4 bases from V and 1 from J, leaving 8 bases between them. CDR1 and CDR2 from the germline V gene are LGHDT and YNNKEL (reference sequence). As DNA, the CDR3 is TGTGCCAGCAGCCCCCGAGGTTCCTACAATGAGCAGTTCTTC. Translation: CASSPRGSYNEQFF.

The chain carries TRBV23-1 and TRBJ2-7, with TRBD1 identical over 8 bases. TRBV23-1 is noted as an ORF with a role that remains uncertain. This CDR3 has 19 residues. Trimming cost V 0 bases and J 3 bases; bases outside gene matches: 16. CDR3 DNA sequence: TGCGCCAGCAGTCAATCGGGGACATCGCCGGGACAGGAACACTACGAGCAGTACTTC. Its protein product is CASSQSGTSPGQEHYEQYF.

This rearrangement joins TRBV5-1 to TRBJ1-4, with D unclear. The CDR3 spans 16 residues. Trimming shortened V by 0 bases and J by 0 bases, and 9 bases separated the two germline ends. CDR1 is SGHRS, CDR2 YFSETQ, per germline. The CDR3: CASSLARDTTNEKLFF. The CDR3 DNA follows: TGCGCCAGCAGCTTGGCCCGAGATACAACTAATGAAAAACTGTTTTTT.

This rearrangement joins TRBV9 to TRBJ2-3; the D gene is possibly TRBD2 (6 bases). Germline V gene lookup returns CDR1 SGDLS and CDR2 YYNGEE. The CDR3 has 15 amino acids. V lost 4 bases to trimming and J lost 1 base, with 13 bases between them. This CDR3 is CASSPRLDRTDTQYF. The CDR3 DNA follows: TGTGCCAGCAGCCCCCGACTAGATCGCACAGATACGCAGTATTTT.

The chain recombines TRBV24-1 with TRBJ1-2, with D perhaps matching TRBD1 (6 bases). The CDR3 consists of 12 residues. Germline V gene sequence: CDR1 KGHDR, CDR2 SFDVKD. The V and J ends lost 4 bases and 8 bases respectively, with 10 bases between them. The CDR3 loop is CATSEQGIGYTF. The DNA for the CDR3 is TGTGCCACCAGTGAGCAGGGGATCGGCTACACCTTC.

The V and J genes are TRBV9 and TRBJ2-1, with TRBD2 matching over 14 bases. The CDR3 sequence is 15 residues long. V lost 2 bases, J lost 8 bases, and 3 bases stayed unmatched. Germline values: CDR1 SGDLS, CDR2 YYNGEE. The CDR3 DNA follows: TGTGCCAGCAGCGTGACTAGCGGGGGGGTACATGAGCAGTTCTTC. Amino acid sequence: CASSVTSGGVHEQFF.

The rearrangement links TRBV30 to TRBJ1-6, with 11 bases matching TRBD1. Trimming removed 1 base from V and 5 bases from J; junction bases left unmatched: 4. The CDR3 covers 16 residues. CDR1 is GTSNPN, CDR2 SVGIG, per germline (reference sequence). The CDR3: CAWSAAGQGDNSPLHF. The CDR3 DNA is TGTGCCTGGAGTGCCGCGGGACAGGGGGATAATTCACCCCTCCACTTT.

The chain couples TRBV6-5 to TRBJ2-7; TRBD1 agrees at 8 bases. V was clipped by 6 bases and J by 7 bases; unmatched bases: 8. The V gene's germline CDR1 is MNHEY and CDR2 SVGAGI. This CDR3 spans 13 amino acids. In DNA form, the CDR3 reads TGTGCCAGCAGCAGACAGGGGTCGGGGGAGCAGTACTTC. It specifies CASSRQGSGEQYF.

The genes are TRBV6-5 and TRBJ1-1; 7 positions agree with TRBD1. J gave up 0 bases and V 6 bases, and 1 base lay outside the gene matches. Germline CDR1 reads MNHEY; CDR2 reads SVGAGI. The CDR3 length is 13 residues. The CDR3 sequence: CASSDRVNTEAFF. The CDR3 DNA follows: TGTGCCAGCAGCGACAGGGTGAACACTGAAGCTTTCTTT.

This chain uses TRBV27 with TRBJ1-2; maybe TRBD1 (6 bases). The CDR3 contains 15 residues. The V gene's germline CDR1 is MNHEY and CDR2 SMNVEV (reference sequence). The V end lost 4 bases, the J end lost 0 bases, and 12 bases lay between the germline ends. The CDR3 loop is CASSSGANSNYGYTF. CDR3 bases: TGTGCCAGCAGTTCAGGGGCGAATTCTAACTATGGCTACACCTTC.

This chain joins TRBV10-3 and TRBJ1-1; D is unclear. The CDR3 loop spans 13 amino acids. Germline lookup yields CDR1 ENHRY and CDR2 SYGVKD. Between the trimmed V and J ends, which lost 2 bases and 5 bases, there was a span of 9 bases. The CDR3, as DNA: TGTGCCATCAGTGAGGGGCTGTCGACTGAAGCTTTCTTT. This codes for CAISEGLSTEAFF.

The chain couples TRBV7-2 to TRBJ2-1; 11 nucleotides match TRBD2. The CDR3 has 14 residues. After removal of 5 bases from V and 8 bases from J, the junction contained 5 bases not matched to a gene. Germline values: CDR1 SGHTA, CDR2 FQGNSA. The DNA for the CDR3 is TGTGCCAGCAGCACTAGCGGGGGAGGATATGAGCAGTTCTTC. This sequence encodes CASSTSGGGYEQFF. Together with reference TRBV7-2 and TRBJ2-1, the CDR3 gives the full variable domain: GAGVSQSPSNKVTEKGKDVELRCDPISGHTALYWYRQSLGQGLEFLIYFQGNSAPDKSGLPSDRFSAERTGGSVSTLTIQRTQQEDSAVYLCASSTSGGGYEQFFGPGTRLTVL.

The rearrangement joins TRBV3-1 (or the pseudogene TRBV3-2) to TRBJ2-5; 8 bases match TRBD2. Trimming took 1 base from V and 4 from J; bases not matched to a gene: 8. Germline lookup yields CDR1 LGHDT and CDR2 YNNKEL (reference sequence). This CDR3 spans 16 amino acids. Written as DNA, the CDR3 is TGTGCCAGCAGCCAAGGTGGACTAGCTGGGGGAGAGACCCAGTACTTC. This sequence encodes CASSQGGLAGGETQYF.

This rearrangement joins TRBV6-5 to TRBJ1-4, with a possible D match to TRBD1 (6 bases). This CDR3 has 15 amino acids. The germline V gene has CDR1 MNHEY and CDR2 SVGAGI. Trimming took off 2 bases at V and 10 bases at J, with 17 bases between the two ends. The CDR3, as DNA: TGTGCCAGCAGTTACAGGGGGGGTGTTATGGGAAAACTGTTTTTT. This sequence encodes CASSYRGGVMGKLFF.

V usage is TRBV6-1 and J usage is TRBJ1-3; D perhaps matches TRBD1 (5 bases). The CDR3 has 17 amino acids. Trimming removed 3 bases from V and 1 base from J, with 16 bases in between. The germline V gene has CDR1 MNHNS and CDR2 SASEGT. For the CDR3, the DNA is TGTGCCAGCAGTGACACCTTCGTACGGGGGTCTGGAAACACCATATATTTT. Translating gives CASSDTFVRGSGNTIYF.

The chain combines TRBV28 with TRBJ2-3; 10 nucleotides line up with TRBD2. This CDR3 contains 15 residues. Germline-derived CDR1 and CDR2 are MDHEN and SYDVKM. Trimming removed 4 bases from V and 2 bases from J; junction bases left unmatched: 3. CDR3 coding DNA: TGTGCCAGCAGTTCTCTAGCGGGGGACACAGATACGCAGTATTTT. Translation: CASSSLAGDTDTQYF.